This T cell receptor beta chain was identified during a study of spatial heterogeneity in lung cancer. General study findings and limits: It was estimated that coverage of tumor T cells reached roughly 7% for alpha chains and 13% to 15% for beta chains. Tumor mutation count correlated with how many alpha and beta TCRs expanded intratumorally.

TCRdb reprocessed the 5' RACE reads with MiXCR, giving one entry per CDR3 protein. The sample includes 8,200 or so distinct CDR3 sequences, 7% seen only once; the top ten take 8.5% to 9.5%. This clonotype was seen a few times. Its target is not known. Noted time point: sample taken at primary tumor resection. The TCR originated in a male donor with early-stage non-small cell lung cancer. Sequencing used lung tumor tissue, obtained at surgery.

The CDR3 DNA reads TGTGCCAGCAGCCCCCCCGGACTAGGGGGCGAGCAGTACTTC. Amino acids: CASSPPGLGGEQYF. The chain joins TRBV3-1 to TRBJ2-7; the D gene is possibly TRBD2 (7 bases). V shed 4 bases and J shed 6 bases, with 16 bases lying between them. Germline loops: CDR1 LGHDT, CDR2 YNNKEL (reference sequence). The CDR3 is made up of 14 amino acids.